The T cell receptor (beta chain) described here comes from a study of immune evolution from preneoplasia to lung adenocarcinoma. Findings and caveats of the study: Normal lung had highest clonality; later lesions appeared denser, more diverse.

This table comes from immunoSEQ multiplex PCR, and its TCRdb copy is limited to in-frame clones, with some not included. The repertoire consists of more than 6,500 clones, with around 80% occurring once and the leading ten covering around a tenth. This CDR3 is 15 amino acids long. Germline V gene lookup returns CDR1 SSHAT and CDR2 FNYEAQ (reference sequence). Resections took place in Japan or China from about 2013 to 2018. Nucleic acids came from premalignant or tumor cells enriched by macro-dissection. In the case of this clone: The antigen is undetermined. The junction differs from germline at one of its ends, possibly a read error.

The chain links TRBV7-7 to TRBJ2-2; D is perhaps TRBD2 (6 bases). This receptor was taken from a donor of 70 years or more with lung adenocarcinoma. The sequencing sample was made of FFPE minimally invasive lung adenocarcinoma tissue. The CDR3: CASSLELANTGELFF. The CDR3 bases are TGTGCTAGCAGCTTAGAACTAGCAAACACCGGGGAGCTGTTTTTT.